The 29 T cell receptor beta chains given below trace back to one sample, sequenced in a study of CD8 T cells in ankylosing spondylitis. TCRdb re-derived calls from the 5' RACE reads in MiXCR, one entry per CDR3 protein. The sample has 150,000 or so distinct CDR3 sequences, approximately 10% seen once; the top ten hold about 27%. Sample: blood, either unsorted or a sorted T cell fraction (not recorded which). The source of these receptors is a male donor with ankylosing spondylitis or in good health (not recorded which).

This clonotype occurred a few times. The chain is built from TRBV25-1 and TRBJ2-7, with TRBD1 as a possible D gene (6 bases). The V gene's germline CDR1 is MGHDK and CDR2 SYGVNS. V was cut by 5 bases and J by 2 bases, with 13 bases left in between. The CDR3 is made up of 14 amino acids. CDR3 in DNA: TGTGCCAGCAGTCCGAACAGGGAACCCTACGAGCAGTACTTC. It codes for CASSPNREPYEQYF.

The sample holds many counts of this clonotype. This chain uses TRBV5-1 with TRBJ1-2; D is possibly TRBD1 (5 bases). The germline CDR1 and CDR2 sequences are SGHRS and YFSETQ. CDR3 length: 13 amino acids. Trimming took off 1 base at V and 14 bases at J, with 18 bases between the two ends. CDR3 protein: CASSLSQGDRWTF. In nucleotides, the CDR3 is TGCGCCAGCAGCTTGAGTCAGGGTGATAGATGGACCTTC.

V usage is TRBV5-8 and J usage is TRBJ2-5; TRBD1 matches at 7 bases. The CDR3 length is 14 residues. Germline loops: CDR1 SGHTS, CDR2 YDEGEE. Germline trimming cut 4 bases from V and 2 bases from J; bases unmatched to any gene: 5. The CDR3 loop is CASSTGQIQETQYF. CDR3 DNA sequence: TGTGCCAGCAGCACGGGACAGATTCAAGAGACCCAGTACTTC.

V usage is TRBV29-1 and J usage is TRBJ2-1; D may be TRBD1 (6 bases). V lost 5 bases, J lost 7 bases, and 15 bases lay in between. This CDR3 has 13 residues. Germline lookup yields CDR1 SQVTM and CDR2 ANQGSEA. CDR3 nucleotides: TGCAGCGTTTCGGACAGCATGGGGAATGAGCAGTTCTTC. Amino acids: CSVSDSMGNEQFF.

This clonotype was picked up many times. J is TRBJ2-7 and V is TRBV11-2, with D unresolved. Germline CDR1 and CDR2: SGHAT and FQNNGV. CDR3 length: 13 amino acids. V was shortened by 5 bases and J by 2 bases, with 10 bases between the two germline ends. The CDR3 DNA is TGTGCCAGCAGCGGCCAAGGCCCCTACGAGCAGTACTTC. Translation: CASSGQGPYEQYF. Filled out from reference TRBV11-2 and TRBJ2-7, the complete variable domain reads EAGVAQSPRYKIIEKRQSVAFWCNPISGHATLYWYQQILGQGPKLLIQFQNNGVVDDSQLPKDRFSAERLKGVDSTLKIQPAKLEDSAVYLCASSGQGPYEQYFGPGTRLTVT.

This chain joins TRBV4-2 and TRBJ2-1; 8 nucleotides align to TRBD2. V lost 0 bases and J lost 4; bases outside the gene matches: 8. Germline CDR1 LGHNA, CDR2 YNFKEQ. The CDR3 sequence is 17 residues long. The CDR3 DNA reads TGTGCCAGCAGCCAAGATTGGGGAGCGGGAGCTTACAATGAGCAGTTCTTC. This codes for CASSQDWGAGAYNEQFF.

The chain has TRBV7-2 and TRBJ1-6, with no clear D. The CDR3 is 14 residues long. V gave up 1 base and J gave up 2 bases, with 3 bases separating them. Germline lookup yields CDR1 SGHTA and CDR2 FQGNSA. In DNA form, the CDR3 reads TGTGCCAGCAGCTTAGGCCCCTATAATTCACCCCTCCACTTT. It specifies CASSLGPYNSPLHF. Supplemented by reference TRBV7-2 and TRBJ1-6, the full variable domain reads GAGVSQSPSNKVTEKGKDVELRCDPISGHTALYWYRQSLGQGLEFLIYFQGNSAPDKSGLPSDRFSAERTGGSVSTLTIQRTQQEDSAVYLCASSLGPYNSPLHFGNGTRLTVT.

This clonotype came up many times. This CDR3 reads CASTEGLTPGNEQYF. The CDR3, as DNA: TGTGCCAGCACTGAGGGGCTGACACCCGGCAACGAGCAGTACTTC. The rearrangement links TRBV2 to TRBJ2-7; D possibly matches TRBD1 or TRBD2 (5 bases each). The CDR3 loop spans 15 amino acids. Germline CDR1 is SNHLY and CDR2 is FYNNEI. Trimming left V 7 bases short and J 5 bases short, with 21 bases between.

At least ten counts were recorded for this clonotype. This chain links TRBV12-3 or TRBV12-4 with TRBJ2-3; no clear D gene. The CDR3 is made up of 13 amino acids. V gave up 1 base and J gave up 3 bases, with 5 bases separating them. CDR3: CASSLGETDTQYF. The CDR3 bases are TGTGCCAGCAGTTTAGGCGAAACAGATACGCAGTATTTT.

This clonotype was found many times. J is TRBJ2-1 and V is TRBV5-1; TRBD1 agrees at 7 bases. Trimming removed 3 bases from V and 2 bases from J; junction bases left unmatched: 8. Per the germline V gene, CDR1 is SGHRS and CDR2 is YFSETQ. The CDR3 has 16 residues. The CDR3 loop is CASSSGGIFAYNEQFF. The CDR3 DNA is TGCGCCAGCAGCTCAGGGGGAATATTCGCCTACAATGAGCAGTTCTTC.

Ten or more counts support this clonotype. The rearrangement links TRBV19 to TRBJ2-1, with 7 bases that match TRBD1. Per germline, CDR1 LNHDA and CDR2 SQIVND (reference sequence). The trim removed 7 bases at V and 5 bases at J, leaving 11 bases unmatched. The CDR3 spans 15 residues. The CDR3 sequence: CASTTGVGTHNEQFF. The CDR3 DNA follows: TGTGCCAGTACCACAGGGGTGGGTACGCACAATGAGCAGTTCTTC.

The chain couples TRBV15 to TRBJ2-1, with 7 bases fitting TRBD2. Germline loops: CDR1 LNHNV, CDR2 YYDKDF (reference sequence). Losses at the gene ends were 0 bases for V and 5 bases for J; bases not matched to a gene: 4. The CDR3 runs to 15 residues. CDR3 DNA sequence: TGTGCCACCAGCAGAGATAGCGGGTTAAACAATGAGCAGTTCTTC. Translated: CATSRDSGLNNEQFF.

This sequence joins TRBV3-1 and TRBJ2-3; 10 nucleotides match TRBD2. Per the germline V gene, CDR1 is LGHDT and CDR2 is YNNKEL (reference sequence). CDR3 size: 15 residues. Losses at the gene ends were 5 bases for V and 3 bases for J; bases not matched to a gene: 5. In DNA form, the CDR3 reads TGTGCCAGCAGCAGCGGGGGGGGGATAACAGATACGCAGTATTTT. This codes for CASSSGGGITDTQYF.

This clonotype was found many times. The genes are TRBV29-1 and TRBJ2-3; TRBD2 aligns across 7 bases. The CDR3 runs 13 residues. Trimming at V came to 3 bases and at J to 4 bases, leaving 4 bases not matched to a gene. The V gene's germline CDR1 is SQVTM and CDR2 ANQGSEA. The CDR3 nucleotides are TGCAGCGTTGACGGGGGGACTGCAGATACGCAGTATTTT. It specifies CSVDGGTADTQYF.

This clonotype occurred many times. The J gene is TRBJ2-1, the V gene TRBV20-1; 10 positions match TRBD2. CDR3 length equals 16 residues. The ends lost 3 bases at V and 9 bases at J; junction bases unmatched: 14. Germline V gene lookup returns CDR1 DFQATT and CDR2 SNEGSKA (reference sequence). CDR3 region: CSARPGTSDPYFEQFF. In nucleotides, the CDR3 is TGCAGTGCTAGGCCCGGGACTAGCGACCCCTACTTTGAGCAGTTCTTC.

At least ten counts were recorded for this clonotype. This sequence joins TRBV12-3 or TRBV12-4 and TRBJ1-6; unclear D gene. The CDR3 sequence is 13 residues long. The ends were cut back, 5 bases at V and 7 bases at J, with 9 bases in the middle. The CDR3 loop reads CASSLGGNSPLHF. Written as DNA, the CDR3 is TGTGCCAGCAGTCTCGGAGGAAATTCACCCCTCCACTTT.

Comments on this clonotype: It may be a read error: a sequence one base away is much more abundant. V gene TRBV10-3 combines with J gene TRBJ2-3; the match to TRBD2 covers 10 bases. This CDR3 has 17 amino acids. CDR1 ENHRY and CDR2 SYGVKD come from the germline V gene. V lost 0 bases and J lost 0; bases outside the gene matches: 3. The CDR3 bases are TGTGCCATCAGTGAGTCGAAGCGGGGGGGAAGCACAGATACGCAGTATTTT. Amino acids: CAISESKRGGSTDTQYF.

This clonotype was counted at least ten times. The gene calls are TRBV10-3 and TRBJ2-2; 9 bases match TRBD1. CDR1 is ENHRY and CDR2 is SYGVKD in the germline V gene. J was trimmed by 0 bases and V by 6 bases; bases with no gene match: 5. The CDR3 contains 16 residues. The CDR3 nucleotides are TGTGCCATCAGCCCGGGACAGGGATCGAACACCGGGGAGCTGTTTTTT. The encoded protein is CAISPGQGSNTGELFF.

This chain joins TRBV7-2 and TRBJ2-1; TRBD2 agrees at 7 bases. This CDR3 has 16 amino acids. CDR1 is SGHTA, CDR2 FQGNSA, per germline. V trimming: 9 bases; J trimming: 2 bases; junction bases outside the gene matches: 13. The DNA for the CDR3 is TGTGCCAGTAGTCATGGGGGGGGACCAACCTACAATGAGCAGTTCTTC. This translates into CASSHGGGPTYNEQFF.

This clonotype was seen only a few times. The chain uses TRBV5-6 and TRBJ2-1; D is unresolved. Trimming removed 2 bases at V and 9 bases at J, with 12 bases between. CDR3 length equals 13 residues. Germline loops: CDR1 SGHDT, CDR2 YYEEEE. The CDR3 DNA reads TGTGCCAGCAGCTTAACTCTAGGTGGTGAGCAGTTCTTC. As protein: CASSLTLGGEQFF.

The chain recombines TRBV25-1 with TRBJ1-3; D is possibly TRBD1 (6 bases). From germline, CDR1 is MGHDK and CDR2 SYGVNS. The CDR3 spans 14 residues. Trimming took off 6 bases at V and 2 bases at J, with 11 bases between the two ends. The DNA for the CDR3 is TGTGCCAGCAGGGAGACAGGAACTGGAAACACCATATATTTT. It is translated as CASRETGTGNTIYF. The variable domain in full, completed from reference TRBV25-1 and TRBJ1-3, reads EADIYQTPRYLVIGTGKKITLECSQTMGHDKMYWYQQDPGMELHLIHYSYGVNSTEKGDLSSESTVSRIRTEHFPLTLESARPSHTSQYLCASRETGTGNTIYFGEGSWLTVV.

This clonotype was observed many times. The chain uses TRBV5-1 and TRBJ1-4, with D perhaps TRBD1 (6 bases). The CDR3 covers 14 residues. With 4 bases removed from V and 1 base from J, the gap between germline ends came to 8 bases. The germline CDR1 and CDR2 sequences are SGHRS and YFSETQ. The CDR3 reads CASSRGGTNEKLFF. In DNA form, the CDR3 reads TGCGCCAGCAGCAGAGGGGGAACTAATGAAAAACTGTTTTTT.

This clonotype was found many times. The chain has TRBV15 and TRBJ2-1; 7 bases agree with TRBD1. CDR1 and CDR2 from the germline V gene are LNHNV and YYDKDF (reference sequence). V lost 0 bases to trimming and J lost 9 bases; unmatched junction nucleotides: 14. This CDR3 has 17 residues. The CDR3 coding sequence is TGTGCCACCAGCAGAGATCGCCGCAGGGGGATGTTTATTGAGCAGTTCTTC. Translating gives CATSRDRRRGMFIEQFF.

At least ten counts were recorded for this clonotype. The chain employs TRBV5-6 and TRBJ1-4, with no clear D. The CDR3 is 13 amino acids. V lost 4 bases, J lost 8 bases, and 12 bases lay in between. Germline V gene lookup returns CDR1 SGHDT and CDR2 YYEEEE. The CDR3 sequence: CASSATVGEKLFF. The CDR3 nucleotides read TGTGCCAGCAGCGCCACCGTCGGAGAAAAACTGTTTTTT.

This clonotype was counted ten times or more. The rearrangement links TRBV5-6 to TRBJ2-7; TRBD1 is a possible D gene (5 bases). V dropped 1 base and J dropped 0 bases, with 11 bases sitting between them. CDR1 and CDR2 (germline): SGHDT, YYEEEE. The CDR3 is 15 amino acids. The CDR3 region has the DNA TGTGCCAGCAGCTTGTGGCAGACAGACTCCTACGAGCAGTACTTC. Encoded protein: CASSLWQTDSYEQYF.

A few counts support this clonotype. The rearrangement joins TRBV18 to TRBJ2-1, with 9 bases that match TRBD2. The CDR3 sequence is 16 residues long. Germline lookup yields CDR1 KGHSH and CDR2 LQKENI. Germline trimming cut 4 bases from V and 6 bases from J; bases unmatched to any gene: 10. The CDR3 nucleotides read TGTGCCAGCTCACGTCCCTTAGCGGGAGACGGCAATGAGCAGTTCTTC. Translating gives CASSRPLAGDGNEQFF.

This clonotype was recorded at least ten times. The chain has TRBV3-1 and TRBJ2-2; no clear D gene. CDR3 length: 16 amino acids. Germline V gene sequence: CDR1 LGHDT, CDR2 YNNKEL (reference sequence). V dropped 1 base and J dropped 0 bases, with 9 bases sitting between them. The CDR3 DNA is TGTGCCAGCAGCCAAGGCTCTACAGCGAACACCGGGGAGCTGTTTTTT. Its protein product is CASSQGSTANTGELFF.

This chain links TRBV10-2 with TRBJ2-3; perhaps TRBD2 as D (5 bases). V was shortened by 10 bases and J by 1 base, with 12 bases between the two germline ends. From germline, CDR1 is WSHSY and CDR2 SAAADI. The CDR3 totals 13 residues. CDR3 sequence: CANKQAGTDTQYF. DNA of the CDR3: TGCGCCAACAAACAAGCGGGCACAGATACGCAGTATTTT.

There are many counts of this clonotype. The V call is TRBV9, the J call TRBJ2-2; D perhaps matches TRBD2 (6 bases). Trimming cost V 3 bases and J 2 bases, with 8 bases left between them. The V gene's germline CDR1 is SGDLS and CDR2 YYNGEE. The CDR3 is made up of 14 amino acids. The CDR3 bases are TGTGCCAGCAGCGCGGGACTTAACACCGGGGAGCTGTTTTTT. Translating gives CASSAGLNTGELFF.